The present entry profiles one TCR beta chain with its context. The V end lost 0 bases, the J end lost 4 bases, and 15 bases lay between the germline ends. CDR1 and CDR2 (germline): LNHNV, YYDKDF (reference sequence). CDR3 length: 16 residues. The data derive from a study of blood T cell repertoires in COVID-19. Only in-frame clones appear in the TCRdb table, and some are missing; sequencing was by immunoSEQ multiplex PCR. Among about 220,000 clones, approximately 79% were seen once, and the ten largest hold roughly 5%. The sample comprised peripheral blood. The origin of this receptor is a human donor in a cohort sampled during active COVID-19. This rearrangement joins TRBV15 to TRBJ1-2, with a possible D match to TRBD1 (6 bases). The CDR3 spells CATSREENRVSYGYTF. Here the CDR3 DNA reads TGTGCCACCAGCAGAGAAGAAAACAGGGTGAGCTATGGCTACACCTTC.